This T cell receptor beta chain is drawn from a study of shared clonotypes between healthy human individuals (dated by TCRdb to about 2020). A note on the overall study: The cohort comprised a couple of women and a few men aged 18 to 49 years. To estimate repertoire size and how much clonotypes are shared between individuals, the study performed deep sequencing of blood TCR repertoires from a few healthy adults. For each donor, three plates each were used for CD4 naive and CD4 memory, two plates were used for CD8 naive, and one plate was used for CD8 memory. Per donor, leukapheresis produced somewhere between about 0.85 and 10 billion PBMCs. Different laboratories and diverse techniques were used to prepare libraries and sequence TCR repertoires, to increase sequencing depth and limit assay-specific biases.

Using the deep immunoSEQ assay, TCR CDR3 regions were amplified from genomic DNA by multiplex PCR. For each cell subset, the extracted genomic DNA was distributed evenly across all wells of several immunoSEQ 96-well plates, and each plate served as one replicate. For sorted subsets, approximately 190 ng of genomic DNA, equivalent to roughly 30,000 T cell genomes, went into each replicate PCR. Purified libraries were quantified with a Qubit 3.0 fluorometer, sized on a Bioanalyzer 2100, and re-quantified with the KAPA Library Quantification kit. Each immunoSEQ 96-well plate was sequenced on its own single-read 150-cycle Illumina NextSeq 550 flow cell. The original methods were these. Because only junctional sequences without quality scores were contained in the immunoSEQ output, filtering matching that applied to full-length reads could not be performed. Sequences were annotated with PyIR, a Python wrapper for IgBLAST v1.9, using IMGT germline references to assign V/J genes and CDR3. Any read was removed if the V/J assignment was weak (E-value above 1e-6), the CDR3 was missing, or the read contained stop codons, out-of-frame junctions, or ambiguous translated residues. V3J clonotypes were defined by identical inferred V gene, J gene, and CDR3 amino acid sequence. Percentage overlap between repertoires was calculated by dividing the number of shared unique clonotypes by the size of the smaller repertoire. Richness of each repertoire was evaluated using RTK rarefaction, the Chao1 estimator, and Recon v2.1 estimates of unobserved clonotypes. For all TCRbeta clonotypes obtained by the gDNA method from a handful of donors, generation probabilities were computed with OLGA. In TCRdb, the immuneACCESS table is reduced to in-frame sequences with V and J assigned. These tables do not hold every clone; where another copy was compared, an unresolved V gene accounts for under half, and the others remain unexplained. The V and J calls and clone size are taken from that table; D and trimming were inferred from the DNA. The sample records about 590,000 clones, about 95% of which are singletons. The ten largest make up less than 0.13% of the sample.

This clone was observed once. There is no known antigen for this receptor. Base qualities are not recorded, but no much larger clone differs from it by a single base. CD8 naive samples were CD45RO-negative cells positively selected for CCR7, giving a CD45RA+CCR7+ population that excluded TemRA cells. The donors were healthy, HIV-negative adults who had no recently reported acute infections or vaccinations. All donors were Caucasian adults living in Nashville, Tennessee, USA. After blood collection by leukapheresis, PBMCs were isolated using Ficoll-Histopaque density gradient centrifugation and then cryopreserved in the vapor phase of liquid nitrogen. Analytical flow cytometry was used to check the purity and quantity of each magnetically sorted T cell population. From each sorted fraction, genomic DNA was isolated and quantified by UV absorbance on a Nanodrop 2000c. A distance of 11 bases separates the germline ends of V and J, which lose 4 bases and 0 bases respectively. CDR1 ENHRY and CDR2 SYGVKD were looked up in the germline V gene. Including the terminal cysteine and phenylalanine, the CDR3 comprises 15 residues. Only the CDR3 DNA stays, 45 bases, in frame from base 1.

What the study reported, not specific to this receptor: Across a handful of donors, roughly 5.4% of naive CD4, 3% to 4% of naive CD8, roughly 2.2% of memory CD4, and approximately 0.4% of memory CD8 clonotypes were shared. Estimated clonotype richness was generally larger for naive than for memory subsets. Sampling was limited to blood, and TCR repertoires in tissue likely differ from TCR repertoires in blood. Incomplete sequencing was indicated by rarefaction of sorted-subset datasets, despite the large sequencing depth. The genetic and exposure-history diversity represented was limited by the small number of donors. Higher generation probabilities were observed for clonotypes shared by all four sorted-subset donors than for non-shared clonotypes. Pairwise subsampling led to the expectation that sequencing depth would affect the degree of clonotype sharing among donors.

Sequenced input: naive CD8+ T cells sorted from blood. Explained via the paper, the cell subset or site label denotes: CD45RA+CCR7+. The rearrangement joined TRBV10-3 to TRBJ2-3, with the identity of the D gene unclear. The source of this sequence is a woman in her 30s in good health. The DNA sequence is TGTGCCATCAGTGGGGCAGGAGCTAGCACAGATACGCAGTATTTT. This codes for CAISGAGASTDTQYF.